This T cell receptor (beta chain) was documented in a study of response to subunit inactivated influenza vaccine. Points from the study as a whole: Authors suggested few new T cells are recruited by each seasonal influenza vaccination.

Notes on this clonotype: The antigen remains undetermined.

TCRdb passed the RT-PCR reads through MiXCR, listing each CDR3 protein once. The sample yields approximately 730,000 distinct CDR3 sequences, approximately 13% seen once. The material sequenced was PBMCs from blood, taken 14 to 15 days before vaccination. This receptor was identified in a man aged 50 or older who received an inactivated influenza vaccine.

CDR3 sequence (DNA): TGTGCCAGCAGAAACCGGGACAGGGGGCCGATGGAGCAGTACTTC. This codes for CASRNRDRGPMEQYF. The chain has TRBV6-1 and TRBJ2-7; 12 nucleotides align to TRBD1. The V segment lost 6 bases and the J segment 7 bases; nucleotides outside the gene matches: 10. The CDR3 totals 15 residues. CDR1 MNHNS and CDR2 SASEGT come from the germline V gene.